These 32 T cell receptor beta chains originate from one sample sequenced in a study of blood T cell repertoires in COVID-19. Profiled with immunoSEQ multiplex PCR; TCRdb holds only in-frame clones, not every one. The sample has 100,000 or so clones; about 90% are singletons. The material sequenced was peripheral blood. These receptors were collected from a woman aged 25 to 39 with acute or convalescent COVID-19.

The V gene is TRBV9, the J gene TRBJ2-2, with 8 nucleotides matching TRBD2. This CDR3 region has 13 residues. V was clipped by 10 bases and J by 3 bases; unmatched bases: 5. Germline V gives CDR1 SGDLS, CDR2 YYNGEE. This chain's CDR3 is CAAGRGDTGELFF. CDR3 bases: TGTGCCGCCGGGAGGGGGGACACCGGGGAGCTGTTTTTT.

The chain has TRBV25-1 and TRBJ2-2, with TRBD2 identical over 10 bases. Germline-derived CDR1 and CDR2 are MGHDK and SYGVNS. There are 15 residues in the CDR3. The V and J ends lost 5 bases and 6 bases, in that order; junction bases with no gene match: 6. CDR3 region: CASSIAGGRSGELFF. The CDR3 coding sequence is TGTGCCAGCAGTATAGCGGGGGGCCGGTCCGGGGAGCTGTTTTTT.

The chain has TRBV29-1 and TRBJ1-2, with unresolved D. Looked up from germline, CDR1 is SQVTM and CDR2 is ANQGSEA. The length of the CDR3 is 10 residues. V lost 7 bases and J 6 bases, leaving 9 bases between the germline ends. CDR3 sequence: CSAAVDGYTF. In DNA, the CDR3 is TGCAGCGCGGCAGTGGATGGCTACACCTTC.

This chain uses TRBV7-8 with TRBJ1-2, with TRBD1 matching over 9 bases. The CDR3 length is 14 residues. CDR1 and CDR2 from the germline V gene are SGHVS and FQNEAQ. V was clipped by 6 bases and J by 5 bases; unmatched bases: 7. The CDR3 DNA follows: TGTGCCAGCAGACCTATGGGACAGGGTTATGGCTACACCTTC. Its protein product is CASRPMGQGYGYTF.

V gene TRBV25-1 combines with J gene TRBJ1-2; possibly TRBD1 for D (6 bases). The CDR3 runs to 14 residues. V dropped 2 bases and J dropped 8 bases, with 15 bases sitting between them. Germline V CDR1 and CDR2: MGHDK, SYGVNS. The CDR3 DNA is TGTGCCAGCAGTGAACTGTACAGGGCGAAGGGCTACACCTTC. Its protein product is CASSELYRAKGYTF.

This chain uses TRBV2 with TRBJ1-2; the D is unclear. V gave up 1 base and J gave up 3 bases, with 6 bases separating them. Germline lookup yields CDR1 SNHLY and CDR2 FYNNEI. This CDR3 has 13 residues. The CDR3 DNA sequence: TGTGCCAGCAGTGAAGTAGAGGACTATGGCTACACCTTC. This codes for CASSEVEDYGYTF.

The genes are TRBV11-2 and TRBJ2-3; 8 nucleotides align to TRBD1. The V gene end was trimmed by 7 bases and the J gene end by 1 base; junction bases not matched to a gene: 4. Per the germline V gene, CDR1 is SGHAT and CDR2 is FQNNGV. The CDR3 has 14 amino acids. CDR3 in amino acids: CASTLDRGTDTQYF. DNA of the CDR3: TGTGCCAGCACCCTGGACAGGGGCACAGATACGCAGTATTTT.

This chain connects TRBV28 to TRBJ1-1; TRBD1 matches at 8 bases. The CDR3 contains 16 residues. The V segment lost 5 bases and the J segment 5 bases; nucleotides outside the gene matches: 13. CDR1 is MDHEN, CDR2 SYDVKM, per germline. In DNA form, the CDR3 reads TGTGCCAGCAGTGGGTTGAGGACAGGGAGAAGAACTGAAGCTTTCTTT. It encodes CASSGLRTGRRTEAFF.

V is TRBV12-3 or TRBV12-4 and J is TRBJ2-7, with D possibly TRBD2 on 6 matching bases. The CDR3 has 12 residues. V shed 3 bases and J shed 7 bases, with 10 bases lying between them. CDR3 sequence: CASSFGLSEQYF. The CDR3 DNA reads TGTGCCAGCAGTTTTGGACTAAGTGAGCAGTACTTC.

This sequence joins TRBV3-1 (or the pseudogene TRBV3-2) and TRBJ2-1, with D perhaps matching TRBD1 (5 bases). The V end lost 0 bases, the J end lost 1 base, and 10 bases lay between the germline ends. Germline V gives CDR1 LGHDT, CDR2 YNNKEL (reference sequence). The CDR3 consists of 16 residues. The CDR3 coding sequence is TGTGCCAGCAGCCAAGAAGGGGCCTCTTCCTACAATGAGCAGTTCTTC. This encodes CASSQEGASSYNEQFF.

CDR3 residues: CASRPSGRGVSPLHF. The CDR3 bases are TGTGCCAGCAGGCCCTCGGGGAGGGGGGTTTCACCCCTCCACTTT. J is TRBJ1-6 and V is TRBV6-5; maybe TRBD1 (6 bases). This CDR3 region has 15 residues. Germline lookup yields CDR1 MNHEY and CDR2 SVGAGI. V lost 6 bases and J lost 9, with 18 bases in between.

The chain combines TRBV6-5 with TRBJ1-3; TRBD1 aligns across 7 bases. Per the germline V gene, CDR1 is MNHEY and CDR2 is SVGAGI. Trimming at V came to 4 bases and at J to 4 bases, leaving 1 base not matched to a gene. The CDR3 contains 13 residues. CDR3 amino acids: CASSWGQGNTIYF. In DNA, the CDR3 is TGTGCCAGCAGTTGGGGACAGGGAAACACCATATATTTT.

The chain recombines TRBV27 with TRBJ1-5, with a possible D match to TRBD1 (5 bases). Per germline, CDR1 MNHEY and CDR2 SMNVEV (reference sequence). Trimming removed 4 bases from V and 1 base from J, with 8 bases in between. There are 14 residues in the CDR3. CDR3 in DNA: TGTGCCAGCAGTTCAGGGTACAGCAATCAGCCCCAGCATTTT. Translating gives CASSSGYSNQPQHF.

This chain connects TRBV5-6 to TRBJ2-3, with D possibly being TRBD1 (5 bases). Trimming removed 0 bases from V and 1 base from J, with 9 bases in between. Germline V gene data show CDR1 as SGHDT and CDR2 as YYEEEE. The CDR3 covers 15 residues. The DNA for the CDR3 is TGTGCCAGCAGCTTGGTAGGGGTTGGCACAGATACGCAGTATTTT. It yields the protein CASSLVGVGTDTQYF.

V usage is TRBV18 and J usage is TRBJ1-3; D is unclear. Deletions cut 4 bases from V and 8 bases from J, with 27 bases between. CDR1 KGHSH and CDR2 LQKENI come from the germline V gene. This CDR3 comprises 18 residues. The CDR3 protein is CASSLTRATEVGSDTIYF. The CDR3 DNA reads TGTGCCAGCTCACTCACTCGGGCGACTGAGGTCGGGAGTGACACCATATATTTT.

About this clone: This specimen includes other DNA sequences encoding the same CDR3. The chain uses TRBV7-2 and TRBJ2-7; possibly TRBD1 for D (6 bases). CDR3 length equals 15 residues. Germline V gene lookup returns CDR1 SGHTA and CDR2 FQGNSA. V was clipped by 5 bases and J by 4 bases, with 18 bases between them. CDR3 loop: CASSRRAGAPYEQYF. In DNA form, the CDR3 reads TGTGCCAGCAGCCGCAGGGCAGGGGCCCCTTACGAGCAGTACTTC.

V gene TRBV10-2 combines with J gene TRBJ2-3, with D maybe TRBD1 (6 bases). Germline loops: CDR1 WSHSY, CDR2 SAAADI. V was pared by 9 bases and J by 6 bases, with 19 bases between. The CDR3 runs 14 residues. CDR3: CASTPGHRGDTQYF. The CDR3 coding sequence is TGCGCCAGTACGCCGGGACACCGAGGGGATACGCAGTATTTT.

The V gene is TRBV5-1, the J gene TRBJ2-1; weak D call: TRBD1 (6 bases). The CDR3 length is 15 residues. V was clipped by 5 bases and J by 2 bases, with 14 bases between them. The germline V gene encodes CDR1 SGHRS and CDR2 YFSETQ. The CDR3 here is CASRWGQATYNEQFF. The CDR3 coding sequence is TGCGCCAGCAGATGGGGACAAGCTACCTACAATGAGCAGTTCTTC.

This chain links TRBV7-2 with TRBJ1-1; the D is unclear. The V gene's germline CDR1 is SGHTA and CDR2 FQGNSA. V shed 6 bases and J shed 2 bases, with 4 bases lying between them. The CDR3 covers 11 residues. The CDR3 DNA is TGTGCCAGCAGTAGTAACACTGAAGCTTTCTTT. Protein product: CASSSNTEAFF.

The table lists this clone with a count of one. CDR3 residues: CASSQEQGFVLENTEAFF. The CDR3 DNA reads TGTGCCAGCAGCCAAGAACAGGGGTTCGTCTTGGAGAACACTGAAGCTTTCTTT. The chain carries TRBV3-1 (or the pseudogene TRBV3-2) and TRBJ1-1; TRBD1 matches at 7 bases. V trimming: 0 bases; J trimming: 1 base; junction bases outside the gene matches: 11. CDR1 and CDR2 from the germline V gene are LGHDT and YNNKEL (reference sequence). The CDR3 sequence is 18 residues long.

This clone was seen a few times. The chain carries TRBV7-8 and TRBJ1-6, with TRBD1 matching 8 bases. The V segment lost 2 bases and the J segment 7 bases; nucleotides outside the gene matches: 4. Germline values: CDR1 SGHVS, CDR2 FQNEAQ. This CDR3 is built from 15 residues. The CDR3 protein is CASSLITGGNSPLHF. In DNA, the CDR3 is TGTGCCAGCAGCTTAATAACAGGGGGGAATTCACCCCTCCACTTT.

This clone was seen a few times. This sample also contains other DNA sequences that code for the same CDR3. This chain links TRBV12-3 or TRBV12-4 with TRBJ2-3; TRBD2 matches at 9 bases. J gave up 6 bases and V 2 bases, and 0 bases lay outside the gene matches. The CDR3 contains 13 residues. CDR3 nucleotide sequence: TGTGCCAGCAGTTTAAGCGGGGGGGATACGCAGTATTTT. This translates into CASSLSGGDTQYF.

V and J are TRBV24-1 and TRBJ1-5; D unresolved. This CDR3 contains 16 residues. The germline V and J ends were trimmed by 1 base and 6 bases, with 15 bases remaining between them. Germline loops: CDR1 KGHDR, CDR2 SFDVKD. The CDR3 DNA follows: TGTGCCACCAGTGATTTAGGAGGCAGTACCCGTCAGCCCCAGCATTTT. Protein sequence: CATSDLGGSTRQPQHF.

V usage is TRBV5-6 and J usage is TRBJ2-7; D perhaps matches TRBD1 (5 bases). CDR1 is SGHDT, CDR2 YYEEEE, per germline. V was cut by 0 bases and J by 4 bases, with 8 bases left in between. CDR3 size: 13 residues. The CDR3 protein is CASSLEAGYEQYF. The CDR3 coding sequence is TGTGCCAGCAGCTTGGAAGCAGGGTACGAGCAGTACTTC.

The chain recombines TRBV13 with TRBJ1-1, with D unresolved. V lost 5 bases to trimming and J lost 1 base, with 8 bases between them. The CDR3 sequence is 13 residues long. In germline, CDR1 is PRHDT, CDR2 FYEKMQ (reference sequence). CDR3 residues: CASSPTTNTEAFF. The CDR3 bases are TGTGCCAGCAGCCCGACAACGAACACTGAAGCTTTCTTT. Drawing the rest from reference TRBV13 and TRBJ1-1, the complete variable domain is AAGVIQSPRHLIKEKRETATLKCYPIPRHDTVYWYQQGPGQDPQFLISFYEKMQSDKGSIPDRFSAQQFSDYHSELNMSSLELGDSALYFCASSPTTNTEAFFGQGTRLTVV.

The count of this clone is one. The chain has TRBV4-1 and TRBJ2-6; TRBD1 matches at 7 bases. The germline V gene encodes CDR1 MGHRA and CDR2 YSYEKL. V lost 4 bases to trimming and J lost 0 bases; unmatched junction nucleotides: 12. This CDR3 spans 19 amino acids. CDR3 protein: CASSLKAGTVSSGANVLTF. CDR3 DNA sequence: TGCGCCAGCAGCCTAAAGGCAGGGACAGTCTCCTCTGGGGCCAACGTCCTGACTTTC.

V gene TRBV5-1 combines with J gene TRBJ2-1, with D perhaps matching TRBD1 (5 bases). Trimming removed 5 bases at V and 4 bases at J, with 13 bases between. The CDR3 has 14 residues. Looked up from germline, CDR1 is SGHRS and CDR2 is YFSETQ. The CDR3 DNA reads TGCGCCAGCAGTCTGGGGCAGTTTTACAATGAGCAGTTCTTC. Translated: CASSLGQFYNEQFF.

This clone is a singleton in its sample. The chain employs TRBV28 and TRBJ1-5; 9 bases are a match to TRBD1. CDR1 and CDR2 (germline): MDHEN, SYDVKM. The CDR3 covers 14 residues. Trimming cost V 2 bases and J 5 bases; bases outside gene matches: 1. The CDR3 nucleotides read TGTGCCAGCAGTTTAAGACAGGGGGATCAGCCCCAGCATTTT. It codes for CASSLRQGDQPQHF.

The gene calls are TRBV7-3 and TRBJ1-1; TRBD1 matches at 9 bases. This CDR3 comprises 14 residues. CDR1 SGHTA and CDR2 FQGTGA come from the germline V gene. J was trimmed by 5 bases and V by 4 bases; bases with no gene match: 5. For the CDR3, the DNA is TGTGCCAGCAGCTCCCGGGACAGGGCAACTGAAGCTTTCTTT. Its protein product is CASSSRDRATEAFF.

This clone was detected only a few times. In nucleotides, the CDR3 is TGTGCCAGCAGTGTTGGTACAGGCTTCTTCTCTGGAAACACCATATATTTT. Translating it yields CASSVGTGFFSGNTIYF. The rearrangement links TRBV2 to TRBJ1-3; TRBD1 might be the D (5 bases). The V end lost 4 bases, the J end lost 0 bases, and 16 bases lay between the germline ends. The CDR3 length is 17 residues. The V gene's germline CDR1 is SNHLY and CDR2 FYNNEI.

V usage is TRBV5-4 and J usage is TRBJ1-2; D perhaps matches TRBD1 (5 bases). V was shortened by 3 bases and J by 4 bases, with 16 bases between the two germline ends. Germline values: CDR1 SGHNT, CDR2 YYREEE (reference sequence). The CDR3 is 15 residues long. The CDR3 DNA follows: TGTGCCAGCAGCTGGGGAACGGGGGTCGGCTATGGCTACACCTTC. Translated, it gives CASSWGTGVGYGYTF.

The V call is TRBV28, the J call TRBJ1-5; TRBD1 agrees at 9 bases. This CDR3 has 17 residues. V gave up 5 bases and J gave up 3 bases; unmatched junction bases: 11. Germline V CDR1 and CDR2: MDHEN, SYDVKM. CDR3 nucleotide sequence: TGTGCCAGCAGTCCTAGCCCCGGGACAGGGTACAATCAGCCCCAGCATTTT. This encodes CASSPSPGTGYNQPQHF. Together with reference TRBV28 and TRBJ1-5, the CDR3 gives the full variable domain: DVKVTQSSRYLVKRTGEKVFLECVQDMDHENMFWYRQDPGLGLRLIYFSYDVKMKEKGDIPEGYSVSREKKERFSLILESASTNQTSMYLCASSPSPGTGYNQPQHFGDGTRLSIL.